This TCR beta chain was obtained from a study of T cell changes during pregnancy in multiple sclerosis. This clone was counted once. This CDR3 comprises 16 residues. Deletions cut 3 bases from V and 6 bases from J, with 19 bases between. Germline lookup yields CDR1 SGHRS and CDR2 YFSETQ. Clones were read by immunoSEQ multiplex PCR, and TCRdb kept only the in-frame ones, dropping some. The sample consists of roughly 74,000 clones, approximately 86% of them appearing once. This clonotype was obtained from a female donor with multiple sclerosis, enrolled in a pregnancy study. This chain connects TRBV5-1 to TRBJ2-1; D perhaps matches TRBD2 (6 bases). Sequenced here: peripheral blood, sampled before pregnancy. The CDR3 loop is CASSSVPGEAANEQFF. CDR3 DNA: TGCGCCAGCAGCTCCGTCCCCGGGGAGGCCGCCAATGAGCAGTTCTTC.